This TCR beta chain was found in a study of T cells after yellow fever vaccination. V dropped 0 bases and J dropped 0 bases, with 6 bases sitting between them. The CDR3 is made up of 14 amino acids. Germline V gives CDR1 LGHNA, CDR2 YSLEER. The 5'RACE template-switching step produced TCR cDNA and added a universal primer site and UMIs. TCRdb ran MiXCR on the 5' RACE reads and lists one entry per CDR3 protein. The data hold around 550,000 distinct CDR3 sequences, with roughly a fifth observed a single time. The chain couples TRBV4-3 to TRBJ2-7; tentatively, D is TRBD1 (5 bases). The TCR was taken from a man aged 25 to 40 who received the YFV17D yellow fever vaccine. The starting material was PBMCs, obtained 15 days after the yellow fever booster vaccination. Here the CDR3 DNA reads TGCGCCAGCAGCCAAGACAGGGACTCCTACGAGCAGTACTTC. Translation: CASSQDRDSYEQYF.